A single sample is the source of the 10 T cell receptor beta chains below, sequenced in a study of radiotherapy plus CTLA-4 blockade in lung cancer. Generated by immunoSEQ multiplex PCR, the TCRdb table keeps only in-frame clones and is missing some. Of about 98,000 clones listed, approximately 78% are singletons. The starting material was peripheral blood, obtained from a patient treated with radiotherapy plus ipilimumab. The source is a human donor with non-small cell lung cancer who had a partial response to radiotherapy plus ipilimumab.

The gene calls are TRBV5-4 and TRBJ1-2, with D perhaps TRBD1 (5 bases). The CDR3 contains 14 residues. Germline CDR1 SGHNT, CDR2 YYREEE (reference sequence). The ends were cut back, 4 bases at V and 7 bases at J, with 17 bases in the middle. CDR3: CASSTGTLSGGYTF. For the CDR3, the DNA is TGTGCCAGCAGCACCGGGACTTTGTCGGGTGGCTACACCTTC. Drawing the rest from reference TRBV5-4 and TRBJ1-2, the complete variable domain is ETGVTQSPTHLIKTRGQQVTLRCSSQSGHNTVSWYQQALGQGPQFIFQYYREEENGRGNFPPRFSGLQFPNYSSELNVNALELDDSALYLCASSTGTLSGGYTFGSGTRLTVV.

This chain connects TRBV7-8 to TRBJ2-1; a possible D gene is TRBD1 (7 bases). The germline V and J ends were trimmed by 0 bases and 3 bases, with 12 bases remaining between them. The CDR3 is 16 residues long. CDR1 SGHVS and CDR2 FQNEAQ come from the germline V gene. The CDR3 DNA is TGTGCCAGCAGCTTAGCGCGGGACAGAAACTACAATGAGCAGTTCTTC. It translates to CASSLARDRNYNEQFF.

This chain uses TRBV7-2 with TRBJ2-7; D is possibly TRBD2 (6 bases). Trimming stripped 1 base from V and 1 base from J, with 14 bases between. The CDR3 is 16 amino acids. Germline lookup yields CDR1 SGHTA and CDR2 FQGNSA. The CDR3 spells CASSLDRTKESYEQYF. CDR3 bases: TGTGCCAGCAGCTTAGATCGGACTAAAGAGTCCTACGAGCAGTACTTC. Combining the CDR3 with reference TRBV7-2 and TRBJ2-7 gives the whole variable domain GAGVSQSPSNKVTEKGKDVELRCDPISGHTALYWYRQSLGQGLEFLIYFQGNSAPDKSGLPSDRFSAERTGGSVSTLTIQRTQQEDSAVYLCASSLDRTKESYEQYFGPGTRLTVT.

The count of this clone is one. The CDR3 reads CASSFHGNTEAFF. DNA of the CDR3: TGTGCCAGCAGCTTTCACGGGAACACTGAAGCTTTCTTT. The chain links TRBV7-2 to TRBJ1-1; D unclear. The germline V gene has CDR1 SGHTA and CDR2 FQGNSA. The CDR3 has 13 residues. V was clipped by 3 bases and J by 1 base, with 6 bases between them.

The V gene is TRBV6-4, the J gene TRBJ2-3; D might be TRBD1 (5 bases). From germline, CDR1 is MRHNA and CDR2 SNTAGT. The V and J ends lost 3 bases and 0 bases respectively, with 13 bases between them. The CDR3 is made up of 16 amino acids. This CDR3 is CASSDSQGTSTDTQYF. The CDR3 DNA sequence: TGTGCCAGCAGTGATAGTCAGGGAACAAGCACAGATACGCAGTATTTT.

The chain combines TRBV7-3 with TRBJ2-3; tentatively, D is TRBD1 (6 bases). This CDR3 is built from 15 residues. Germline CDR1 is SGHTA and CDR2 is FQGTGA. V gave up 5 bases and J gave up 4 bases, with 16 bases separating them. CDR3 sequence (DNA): TGTGCCAGCAGCAGGGGACAAGGCTTCGCAGATACGCAGTATTTT. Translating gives CASSRGQGFADTQYF.

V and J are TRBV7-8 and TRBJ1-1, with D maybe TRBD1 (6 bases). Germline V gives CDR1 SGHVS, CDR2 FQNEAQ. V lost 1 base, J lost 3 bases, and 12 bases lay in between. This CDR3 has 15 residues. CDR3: CASSLVGRGYTEAFF. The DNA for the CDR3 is TGTGCCAGCAGCTTAGTGGGCAGGGGATACACTGAAGCTTTCTTT.

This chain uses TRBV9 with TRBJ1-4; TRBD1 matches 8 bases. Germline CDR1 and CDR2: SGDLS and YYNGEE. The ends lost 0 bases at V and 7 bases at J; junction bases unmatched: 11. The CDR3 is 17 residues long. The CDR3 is CASSVGTGGFRAEKLFF. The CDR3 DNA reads TGTGCCAGCAGCGTAGGCACAGGGGGGTTTCGGGCTGAAAAACTGTTTTTT.

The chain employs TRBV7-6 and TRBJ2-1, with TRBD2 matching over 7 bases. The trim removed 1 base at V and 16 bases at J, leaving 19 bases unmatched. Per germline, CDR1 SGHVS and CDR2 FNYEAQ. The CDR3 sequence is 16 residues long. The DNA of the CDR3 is TGTGCCAGCAGCTTAGGGACGGGAGTGGAGGGAGGGCGAATTTTCTTC. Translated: CASSLGTGVEGGRIFF.

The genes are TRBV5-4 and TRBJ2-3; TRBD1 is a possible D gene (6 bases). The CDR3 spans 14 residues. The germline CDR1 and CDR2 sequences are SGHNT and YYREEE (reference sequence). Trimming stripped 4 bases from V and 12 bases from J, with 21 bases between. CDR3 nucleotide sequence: TGTGCCAGCAGCCACCGGGACATCTCCTTCGGTCAGTATTTT. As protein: CASSHRDISFGQYF.